These 20 T cell receptor beta chains came from one sample sequenced in a study of T cell responses to AZD1222 COVID-19 vaccine (dated by TCRdb to the early 2020s). Libraries were built with the immunoSEQ multiplex PCR assay. Drawn from immuneACCESS, this table holds only the in-frame rearrangements with V and J called that TCRdb kept. Clones are partly lost; checked studies trace under half to an unresolved V gene and leave the rest unexplained. In this sample the table shows roughly 70,000 clones, around nine tenths of which occur a single time. In total, the top ten clones hold more than 6% of the sample. Reading the label with the study, this specimen's time point is: about 28 days (+/-7) after the second vaccine dose. The treatment or condition label of this sample denotes: meningococcal conjugate vaccine given as trial control. The material sequenced was peripheral blood, taken 28 days after the second dose of the MenACWY control vaccine. The receptor set was obtained from an adult who received the MenACWY meningococcal vaccine as a control.

J is TRBJ2-7 and V is TRBV5-5; D possibly corresponds to TRBD2 (5 bases). V was cut by 4 bases and J by 0 bases, with 11 bases left in between. There are 14 residues in the CDR3. Per the germline V gene, CDR1 is SGHKS and CDR2 is YYEKEE (reference sequence). This chain's CDR3 is CASSVSGSSYEQYF. CDR3 nucleotide sequence: TGTGCCAGCAGCGTGAGCGGTAGCTCCTACGAGCAGTACTTC.

The J gene is TRBJ2-3, the V gene TRBV6-5; TRBD1 is a possible D gene (5 bases). Deletions cut 2 bases from V and 6 bases from J, with 15 bases between. Looked up from germline, CDR1 is MNHEY and CDR2 is SVGAGI. The CDR3 extends over 15 amino acids. The CDR3 region is CASSYLPAGFDTQYF. The CDR3 bases are TGTGCCAGCAGTTACCTGCCAGCAGGGTTTGATACGCAGTATTTT.

The V and J genes are TRBV11-2 and TRBJ2-3; no definite D call. Germline CDR1 is SGHAT and CDR2 is FQNNGV. V was pared by 3 bases and J by 0 bases, with 7 bases between. This CDR3 has 14 amino acids. Here the CDR3 DNA reads TGTGCCAGCAGCTTGCGCCGGAGCACAGATACGCAGTATTTT. Translated: CASSLRRSTDTQYF.

The chain is built from TRBV11-2 and TRBJ1-5; D uncertain. V dropped 5 bases and J dropped 7 bases, with 12 bases sitting between them. CDR3 size: 13 residues. In germline, CDR1 is SGHAT, CDR2 FQNNGV. The CDR3 DNA follows: TGTGCCAGCAGCCGGAGGAGGGAACAGCCCCAGCATTTT. Translated, it gives CASSRRREQPQHF.

V is TRBV9 and J is TRBJ1-1, with D maybe TRBD1 (6 bases). This CDR3 has 13 amino acids. The germline V gene encodes CDR1 SGDLS and CDR2 YYNGEE. Trimming stripped 1 base from V and 7 bases from J, with 11 bases between. The CDR3 region is CASSVSGGDEAFF. The CDR3 DNA sequence: TGTGCCAGCAGCGTATCGGGGGGCGATGAAGCTTTCTTT. The full variable domain, completed using reference TRBV9 and TRBJ1-1, is DSGVTQTPKHLITATGQRVTLRCSPRSGDLSVYWYQQSLDQGLQFLIQYYNGEERAKGNILERFSAQQFPDLHSELNLSSLELGDSALYFCASSVSGGDEAFFGQGTRLTVV.

This chain uses TRBV5-6 with TRBJ1-5; D unclear. Germline lookup yields CDR1 SGHDT and CDR2 YYEEEE. The CDR3 spans 13 residues. Trimming took 1 base from V and 2 from J, leaving 4 bases between them. The CDR3 loop reads CASSLSGNQPQHF. CDR3 bases: TGTGCCAGCAGCTTGAGTGGCAATCAGCCCCAGCATTTT.

The V call is TRBV7-2, the J call TRBJ1-5; D is unresolved. The CDR3 has 12 amino acids. Germline V gene data show CDR1 as SGHTA and CDR2 as FQGNSA. The V and J ends lost 3 bases and 7 bases respectively, with 7 bases between them. CDR3 region: CASSFPSQPQHF. The DNA of the CDR3 is TGTGCCAGCAGCTTCCCCAGCCAGCCCCAGCATTTT.

This chain joins TRBV11-2 and TRBJ2-7, with TRBD2 matching over 9 bases. CDR3 length: 14 residues. The V gene's germline CDR1 is SGHAT and CDR2 FQNNGV. The trim removed 5 bases at V and 4 bases at J, leaving 6 bases unmatched. The CDR3 protein is CASSASGTGYEQYF. Written as DNA, the CDR3 is TGTGCCAGCAGCGCTAGCGGGACGGGATACGAGCAGTACTTC.

The chain combines TRBV9 with TRBJ2-1; D not resolved. The CDR3 extends over 12 amino acids. Trimming shortened V by 4 bases and J by 7 bases, and 9 bases separated the two germline ends. CDR1 and CDR2 (germline): SGDLS, YYNGEE. CDR3 nucleotides: TGTGCCAGCAGCTCCCTAGGGAATGAGCAGTTCTTC. Translation: CASSSLGNEQFF.

CDR3 DNA: TGTGCCGGAGGGGACAGGGGTAATGAAAAACTGTTTTTT. Amino acids: CAGGDRGNEKLFF. The V and J genes are TRBV2 and TRBJ1-4; 10 nucleotides match TRBD1. The CDR3 sequence is 13 residues long. The germline gives CDR1 SNHLY, CDR2 FYNNEI. V dropped 11 bases and J dropped 4; count of bases not matched to a gene: 4.

The CDR3 reads CSIRQGGETQYF. The CDR3 nucleotides read TGCAGCATCCGACAGGGTGGAGAGACCCAGTACTTC. The V gene is TRBV29-1, the J gene TRBJ2-5; 7 bases agree with TRBD1. This CDR3 comprises 12 residues. From germline, CDR1 is SQVTM and CDR2 ANQGSEA. V shed 8 bases and J 4 bases; nucleotides not matched to a gene: 7.

The rearrangement uses TRBV27 and TRBJ2-7, with D maybe TRBD2 (6 bases). Trimming pared 5 bases from V and 6 bases from J, leaving 14 bases between. This CDR3 is built from 13 residues. The germline CDR1 and CDR2 sequences are MNHEY and SMNVEV (reference sequence). The CDR3 nucleotides read TGTGCCAGCAGTACCACCGTGGGGGGCGAGCAGTACTTC. It translates to CASSTTVGGEQYF.

The chain carries TRBV30 and TRBJ1-5; D gene unclear. The V gene lost 2 bases and the J gene lost 4 bases, with 9 bases spanning the gap. The CDR3 runs 13 residues. Germline assignment: CDR1 GTSNPN and CDR2 SVGIG (reference sequence). The CDR3 DNA is TGTGCCTGGAGTTTTAAGGGAAATCAGCCCCAGCATTTT. Residues: CAWSFKGNQPQHF.

The chain employs TRBV6-4 and TRBJ2-2; TRBD1 is a possible D gene (6 bases). V was trimmed by 2 bases and J by 7 bases, leaving 8 bases between them. The CDR3 is made up of 13 amino acids. Looked up from germline, CDR1 is MRHNA and CDR2 is SNTAGT. CDR3 in amino acids: CASSDQGGGELFF. The CDR3, as DNA: TGTGCCAGCAGTGACCAAGGGGGCGGGGAGCTGTTTTTT.

The rearrangement links TRBV28 to TRBJ1-5; 7 nucleotides line up with TRBD1. Germline CDR1 MDHEN, CDR2 SYDVKM. V shed 5 bases and J 10 bases; nucleotides not matched to a gene: 11. The CDR3 is 14 residues long. The CDR3 nucleotides are TGTGCCAGCAGTCCAAACAGGGGCCCCCGCCCCCAGCATTTT. Its translation is CASSPNRGPRPQHF.

Comments on this clone: The junction does not match germline at one end; this may be a read error. The chain joins TRBV10-2 to TRBJ2-7, with D possibly being TRBD1 or TRBD2 (5 bases each). The CDR3 is 12 amino acids. Germline assignment: CDR1 WSHSY and CDR2 SAAADI. The CDR3 DNA reads TGCGCCAGCAGTGACGGGACCCCAGAAGAAAACTTC. This gives the protein CASSDGTPEENF.

This clone was counted between two and nine times. The chain couples TRBV29-1 to TRBJ1-2; D is uncertain. Trimming shortened V by 7 bases and J by 7 bases, and 19 bases separated the two germline ends. This CDR3 region has 13 residues. Per germline, CDR1 SQVTM and CDR2 ANQGSEA. As DNA, the CDR3 is TGCAGCGGCGGATGGGCAGGAGAGATTGGCTACACCTTC. Its protein is CSGGWAGEIGYTF.

CDR3 bases: TGCAGTGCTAGTGGCAGGGTACACGAGCAGTACTTC. Translating it yields CSASGRVHEQYF. This sequence joins TRBV20-1 and TRBJ2-7; D perhaps matches TRBD1 (5 bases). The V gene's germline CDR1 is DFQATT and CDR2 SNEGSKA (reference sequence). The CDR3 covers 12 residues. The V gene lost 3 bases and the J gene lost 5 bases, with 11 bases spanning the gap.

Concerning this clone: Additional DNA sequences in this sample encode the identical CDR3. The chain combines TRBV28 with TRBJ1-2, with a tentative D call TRBD1 (5 bases). Trimming removed 2 bases from V and 4 bases from J, with 5 bases in between. This CDR3 comprises 12 residues. CDR1 and CDR2 (germline): MDHEN, SYDVKM. DNA of the CDR3: TGTGCCAGCAGTTTACAGGGCTATGGCTACACCTTC. Residues: CASSLQGYGYTF.

The gene calls are TRBV14 and TRBJ2-3; D is perhaps TRBD2 (6 bases). Germline CDR1 reads SGHDN; CDR2 reads FVKESK. V gave up 3 bases and J gave up 1 base, with 14 bases separating them. The CDR3 totals 16 residues. CDR3 nucleotides: TGTGCCAGCAGCCAGGGGGGATGGACCGGCACAGATACGCAGTATTTT. It encodes CASSQGGWTGTDTQYF.